The 12 T cell receptor beta chains reported below all come from one sample, sequenced in a study of blood T cell repertoires in COVID-19. The protocol was immunoSEQ multiplex PCR, while the TCRdb copy is restricted to in-frame clones and leaves out a portion. The sample yields 200,000 to 300,000 clones, 80% to 95% seen once. Sequencing was done on a sample of peripheral blood. The receptors were gathered from a man aged 25-45 years with COVID-19, enrolled during active disease.

The CDR3 DNA reads as TGTGCCACTCCCGTCCCAGGGGATCAAGCCTATGGCTACACCTTC. Translating it yields CATPVPGDQAYGYTF. The V and J genes are TRBV7-9 and TRBJ1-2, with D perhaps matching TRBD1 (6 bases). The CDR3 consists of 15 residues. Germline assignment: CDR1 SEHNR and CDR2 FQNEAQ (reference sequence). V dropped 10 bases and J dropped 4 bases, with 22 bases sitting between them.

The V and J genes are TRBV6-2 or TRBV6-3 and TRBJ2-5, with 13 positions matching TRBD2. V shed 2 bases and J 5 bases; nucleotides not matched to a gene: 8. The CDR3 loop spans 17 amino acids. From germline, CDR1 is MNHEY and CDR2 SVGEGT. The CDR3 spells CASSYPPGLAGYETQYF. In DNA, the CDR3 is TGTGCCAGCAGTTACCCTCCGGGACTAGCGGGGTATGAGACCCAGTACTTC.

This clone was detected only once. The V gene is TRBV6-1, the J gene TRBJ1-4; possible D gene TRBD1, 6 bases. This CDR3 region has 15 residues. The germline gives CDR1 MNHNS, CDR2 SASEGT. The germline V and J ends were trimmed by 7 bases and 7 bases, with 19 bases remaining between them. The CDR3 DNA reads TGTGCCAGCACTTGGGGGACAACTCGGGGTGAAAAACTGTTTTTT. It is translated as CASTWGTTRGEKLFF.

This clone showed up just a few times. The genes are TRBV11-3 and TRBJ1-6; the D is unclear. This CDR3 is built from 14 residues. V was pared by 5 bases and J by 3 bases, with 8 bases between. CDR1 is SGHNT, CDR2 YENEEA, per germline. The CDR3 reads CASSAQSYNSPLHF. CDR3 DNA sequence: TGTGCCAGCAGCGCACAGAGCTATAATTCACCCCTCCACTTT.

As to this clone: An end of the junction does not agree with germline; a read error may underlie this. CDR3 DNA sequence: TGTGCCAGCAGTGACGCGGGGCCTATGGGACCCACTAATTTT. It specifies CASSDAGPMGPTNF. This sequence joins TRBV6-1 and TRBJ1-3; possibly TRBD1 for D (5 bases). CDR3 length: 14 amino acids. Looked up from germline, CDR1 is MNHNS and CDR2 is SASEGT.

This clone was recorded only once. The rearrangement links TRBV5-6 to TRBJ1-2, with D unclear. In germline, CDR1 is SGHDT, CDR2 YYEEEE. Trimming stripped 4 bases from V and 4 bases from J, with 20 bases between. The CDR3 is 16 amino acids. The CDR3 DNA reads as TGTGCCAGCAGCCTCCCGGGGTCCGGGTCCAGCTATGGCTACACCTTC. It codes for CASSLPGSGSSYGYTF. The complete variable domain, with remaining parts taken from reference TRBV5-6 and TRBJ1-2, reads DAGVTQSPTHLIKTRGQQVTLRCSPKSGHDTVSWYQQALGQGPQFIFQYYEEEERQRGNFPDRFSGHQFPNYSSELNVNALLLGDSALYLCASSLPGSGSSYGYTFGSGTRLTVV.

The chain uses TRBV5-5 and TRBJ1-4; 8 positions match TRBD1. Germline CDR1 reads SGHKS; CDR2 reads YYEKEE (reference sequence). V shed 0 bases, J shed 8 bases, and the junction held 9 bases outside the gene matches. CDR3 length: 16 amino acids. CDR3 coding DNA: TGTGCCAGCAGCTTGGCCCCCAGGGGGCGAGAAGAAAAACTGTTTTTT. It encodes CASSLAPRGREEKLFF.

The V gene is TRBV6-5, the J gene TRBJ1-5, with 8 nucleotides matching TRBD1. This CDR3 is 14 amino acids long. CDR1 MNHEY and CDR2 SVGAGI come from the germline V gene. J lost 0 bases, V lost 7 bases, and 2 bases had no gene match. The CDR3 loop reads CASNRGYSNQPQHF. CDR3 in DNA: TGTGCCAGCAACAGGGGGTATAGCAATCAGCCCCAGCATTTT.

This clone was observed a single time. The genes are TRBV11-3 and TRBJ1-2; 8 bases align to TRBD1. V was clipped by 0 bases and J by 2 bases; unmatched bases: 8. Germline V gene lookup returns CDR1 SGHNT and CDR2 YENEEA. This CDR3 is 17 amino acids long. CDR3 nucleotides: TGTGCCAGCAGCTTAGAATCGGGACAGGAAGGGAACTATGGCTACACCTTC. Protein: CASSLESGQEGNYGYTF.

This chain joins TRBV18 and TRBJ2-5; perhaps TRBD1 as D (6 bases). Looked up from germline, CDR1 is KGHSH and CDR2 is LQKENI. This CDR3 is 16 amino acids long. The ends were cut back, 4 bases at V and 4 bases at J, with 19 bases in the middle. CDR3: CASSLTSGAQGETQYF. In DNA, the CDR3 is TGTGCCAGCTCACTCACCTCAGGGGCGCAAGGAGAGACCCAGTACTTC. Combining the CDR3 with reference TRBV18 and TRBJ2-5 gives the whole variable domain NAGVMQNPRHLVRRRGQEARLRCSPMKGHSHVYWYRQLPEEGLKFMVYLQKENIIDESGMPKERFSAEFPKEGPSILRIQQVVRGDSAAYFCASSLTSGAQGETQYFGPGTRLLVL.

Concerning this clone: Other DNA sequences in the same sample also yield this CDR3. The chain is built from TRBV5-1 and TRBJ1-1; 9 nucleotides line up with TRBD1. Germline V CDR1 and CDR2: SGHRS, YFSETQ. This CDR3 has 14 amino acids. V dropped 4 bases and J dropped 2; count of bases not matched to a gene: 3. CDR3 protein: CASSRGQGNTEAFF. The CDR3 coding sequence is TGCGCCAGCAGCAGGGGACAGGGAAACACTGAAGCTTTCTTT.

This clone was counted only a few times. V usage is TRBV5-4 and J usage is TRBJ2-7, with 9 positions matching TRBD2. Per the germline V gene, CDR1 is SGHNT and CDR2 is YYREEE (reference sequence). V shed 0 bases, J shed 4 bases, and the junction held 5 bases outside the gene matches. There are 15 residues in the CDR3. This CDR3 is CASSLDSGGQYEQYF. The DNA for the CDR3 is TGTGCCAGCAGCTTGGATAGCGGGGGACAATACGAGCAGTACTTC.